The present T cell receptor beta chain was sequenced within a study of blood T cell repertoires in COVID-19. Whole-study context: The United States, Italy and Spain were the sources of the acute and convalescent COVID-19 samples.

Per germline, CDR1 SNHLY and CDR2 FYNNEI. This CDR3 comprises 14 residues. Trimming cost V 6 bases and J 6 bases; bases outside gene matches: 7. Original processing notes: Reference gene primers were amplified, and this amplification served to estimate nucleated cell counts. Using immunoSEQ multiplex PCR, the repertoire was profiled, and TCRdb retains in-frame clones only, with some absent. The DNA gave D and trimming, while V, J and clone size come from that table. The table has 130,000 to 150,000 clones, roughly 90% seen once. The TCR originated in a man between 45 and 60 years old with active or convalescent COVID-19. Sequencing input: peripheral blood. The J gene is TRBJ2-2, the V gene TRBV2, with 7 bases aligning to TRBD1. CDR3 coding DNA: TGTGCCAGCAGCCCGCTAGGGGGCTCCGGGGAGCTGTTTTTT. As protein: CASSPLGGSGELFF.